Following are 17 T cell receptor beta chains from one sample sequenced in a study of blood T cell repertoires in COVID-19. Sequencing used immunoSEQ multiplex PCR; TCRdb keeps in-frame clones, though not all of them. The sample has approximately 200,000 clones; approximately 79% are singletons. Sequenced: peripheral blood. The origin of the receptors is a woman aged 45-65 years with acute or convalescent COVID-19.

The chain has TRBV21-1 and TRBJ1-4. TRBV21-1 is described as a pseudogene. The CDR3 loop spans 17 amino acids. The CDR3: CASSKGRFFPREEKLFF. The CDR3 coding sequence is TGTGCCAGCAGCAAAGGTAGATTTTTCCCCCGCGAGGAAAAACTGTTTTTT.

The chain is built from TRBV19 and TRBJ1-3, with 7 nucleotides matching TRBD1. CDR1 LNHDA and CDR2 SQIVND come from the germline V gene (reference sequence). The CDR3 length is 14 residues. Losses at the gene ends were 8 bases for V and 7 bases for J; bases not matched to a gene: 11. In DNA, the CDR3 is TGTGCCAGTGACCGACAGGGACCAGGCAACACCATATATTTT. It codes for CASDRQGPGNTIYF.

This chain links TRBV18 with TRBJ2-1, with 8 bases that match TRBD2. The V gene end was trimmed by 5 bases and the J gene end by 10 bases; junction bases not matched to a gene: 4. CDR1 and CDR2 from the germline V gene are KGHSH and LQKENI. There are 12 residues in the CDR3. DNA for the CDR3: TGTGCCAGCTCAACACGGGAGGGCGAGCAGTTCTTC. This encodes CASSTREGEQFF.

There are a few counts of this clone. This chain links TRBV5-6 with TRBJ1-5; tentatively, D is TRBD1 (6 bases). Trimming stripped 2 bases from V and 2 bases from J, with 8 bases between. Per germline, CDR1 SGHDT and CDR2 YYEEEE. The CDR3 spans 14 residues. CDR3 region: CASSFTGRNQPQHF. The CDR3 coding sequence is TGTGCCAGCAGCTTCACAGGGCGCAATCAGCCCCAGCATTTT.

The gene calls are TRBV9 and TRBJ2-4; TRBD2 might be the D (7 bases). This CDR3 has 17 amino acids. The germline V gene encodes CDR1 SGDLS and CDR2 YYNGEE. The V end was cut by 4 bases, the J end by 8 bases, with 25 bases between. DNA for the CDR3: TGTGCCAGCAGCCCCAGCCGCGGGGGCCTCTTGGGGGACATTCAGTACTTC. Its translation: CASSPSRGGLLGDIQYF.

The chain combines TRBV19 with TRBJ2-5, with 7 bases matching TRBD1. Trimming took 6 bases from V and 5 from J; bases not matched to a gene: 6. The CDR3 spans 13 residues. In germline, CDR1 is LNHDA, CDR2 SQIVND (reference sequence). The CDR3 DNA reads TGTGCCAGTAGGTTGACAGGGATGGAGACCCAGTACTTC. It yields the protein CASRLTGMETQYF.

In this sample, this clone turned up a few times. J is TRBJ1-2 and V is TRBV5-1; D ambiguous. The V end lost 0 bases, the J end lost 4 bases, and 10 bases lay between the germline ends. Germline-derived CDR1 and CDR2 are SGHRS and YFSETQ. The CDR3 sequence is 14 residues long. The CDR3 DNA reads as TGCGCCAGCAGCTTGGATCCGGCGGCCTATGGCTACACCTTC. Amino acid sequence: CASSLDPAAYGYTF.

This clone was seen only a few times. The genes are TRBV6-5 and TRBJ2-1, with 11 bases matching TRBD2. V lost 8 bases, J lost 0 bases, and 0 bases stayed unmatched. Germline-derived CDR1 and CDR2 are MNHEY and SVGAGI. CDR3 length: 14 amino acids. The CDR3 DNA reads as TGTGCCAGCGGGACTAGCGGCTCCTACAATGAGCAGTTCTTC. This gives the protein CASGTSGSYNEQFF.

The chain employs TRBV6-2 or TRBV6-3 and TRBJ2-5; weak D call: TRBD2 (6 bases). Germline V gives CDR1 MNHEY, CDR2 SVGEGT. With 5 bases removed from V and 5 bases from J, the gap between germline ends came to 21 bases. The CDR3 has 16 amino acids. Here the CDR3 DNA reads TGTGCCAGCAGTGATCGGGACTCCCGAGTCCAGGAGACCCAGTACTTC. It is translated as CASSDRDSRVQETQYF.

The V call is TRBV18, the J call TRBJ2-7; 12 nucleotides line up with TRBD2. This CDR3 region has 17 residues. Germline loops: CDR1 KGHSH, CDR2 LQKENI. Germline trimming cut 2 bases from V and 5 bases from J; bases unmatched to any gene: 10. The chain's CDR3 is CASSPGASGGAQDEQYF. In DNA, the CDR3 is TGTGCCAGCTCACCAGGGGCTAGCGGGGGGGCCCAGGACGAGCAGTACTTC.

This clone occurred a few times. The chain has TRBV5-1 and TRBJ1-1, with 7 nucleotides matching TRBD1. The CDR3 spans 14 residues. Losses at the gene ends were 2 bases for V and 7 bases for J; bases not matched to a gene: 8. Germline-derived CDR1 and CDR2 are SGHRS and YFSETQ. The CDR3 region has the DNA TGCGCCAGCAGCTTAAGGGACAGCCTATTTGAAGCTTTCTTT. Translating it yields CASSLRDSLFEAFF.

V is TRBV7-2 and J is TRBJ1-3; no clear D. CDR1 and CDR2 (germline): SGHTA, FQGNSA. The length of the CDR3 is 15 residues. Trimming stripped 5 bases from V and 0 bases from J, with 11 bases between. CDR3 coding DNA: TGTGCCAGCAGCCCCCGGTCTGCCTCTGGAAACACCATATATTTT. Its protein is CASSPRSASGNTIYF.

V usage is TRBV11-2 and J usage is TRBJ2-1, with 8 nucleotides matching TRBD2. The CDR3 extends over 16 amino acids. In germline, CDR1 is SGHAT, CDR2 FQNNGV. With 5 bases clipped from V and 9 bases from J, the junction kept 15 bases outside the gene matches. This chain's CDR3 is CASSPPSAGAAGEQFF. The CDR3 DNA sequence: TGTGCCAGCAGCCCCCCCTCAGCGGGGGCGGCAGGTGAGCAGTTCTTC.

The gene calls are TRBV2 and TRBJ2-6; D not resolved. CDR1 is SNHLY, CDR2 FYNNEI, per germline. V was trimmed by 2 bases and J by 0 bases, leaving 14 bases between them. There are 18 residues in the CDR3. DNA for the CDR3: TGTGCCAGCAGTGAAACAAAGTCAGGAATCTCTGGGGCCAACGTCCTGACTTTC. Protein sequence: CASSETKSGISGANVLTF.

The rearrangement uses TRBV27 and TRBJ2-7; 9 nucleotides agree with TRBD1. Trimming removed 4 bases from V and 4 bases from J; junction bases left unmatched: 11. Per germline, CDR1 MNHEY and CDR2 SMNVEV (reference sequence). CDR3 size: 16 residues. CDR3: CASSYRAGQGVYEQYF. Here the CDR3 DNA reads TGTGCCAGCAGTTACAGGGCGGGACAGGGAGTATACGAGCAGTACTTC.

Only a few counts were recorded for this clone. J is TRBJ1-1 and V is TRBV28, with a weak D call TRBD1 (6 bases). The germline CDR1 and CDR2 sequences are MDHEN and SYDVKM. This CDR3 spans 13 amino acids. V lost 3 bases and J 7 bases, leaving 12 bases between the germline ends. The CDR3 sequence is CASSLTGGGEAFF. The DNA for the CDR3 is TGTGCCAGCAGTTTGACGGGGGGCGGTGAAGCTTTCTTT.

The genes are TRBV28 and TRBJ1-1, with 7 nucleotides matching TRBD1. The V segment lost 2 bases and the J segment 4 bases; nucleotides outside the gene matches: 4. In germline, CDR1 is MDHEN, CDR2 SYDVKM. CDR3 length: 14 amino acids. The CDR3 region is CASSLRAGGTEAFF. In nucleotides, the CDR3 is TGTGCCAGCAGTTTAAGGGCAGGGGGCACTGAAGCTTTCTTT.